Each of the 27 T cell receptor beta chains below was sequenced from the same sample in a study of technical replicates of blood from a handful of donors. This table comes from immunoSEQ multiplex PCR, and its TCRdb copy is limited to in-frame clones, with some not included. The sample lists about 66,000 clones; 88% were seen once. The sequenced sample was PBMCs. The receptors were gathered from a human donor in good health. Some clones in this sample may be carry-over from other donors' samples.

This chain links TRBV30 with TRBJ2-3; 11 nucleotides agree with TRBD1. V shed 4 bases and J 8 bases; nucleotides not matched to a gene: 8. Germline V gene sequence: CDR1 GTSNPN, CDR2 SVGIG (reference sequence). The CDR3 extends over 14 amino acids. CDR3 sequence: CAWNRDRGMGTQYF. The CDR3 DNA is TGTGCCTGGAATCGGGACAGGGGGATGGGTACGCAGTATTTT.

The J gene is TRBJ2-2, the V gene TRBV4-2, with 9 bases fitting TRBD1. V shed 3 bases and J 6 bases; nucleotides not matched to a gene: 8. From germline, CDR1 is LGHNA and CDR2 YNFKEQ. This CDR3 comprises 16 residues. CDR3 in amino acids: CASSHPGTGSPGELFF. CDR3 in DNA: TGTGCCAGCAGCCATCCCGGGACAGGGAGTCCCGGGGAGCTGTTTTTT.

The J gene is TRBJ2-5, the V gene TRBV6-5; possible D gene TRBD2, 5 bases. The germline V and J ends were trimmed by 5 bases and 4 bases, with 14 bases remaining between them. The CDR3 is 14 residues long. Germline values: CDR1 MNHEY, CDR2 SVGAGI. CDR3 bases: TGTGCCAGCAGTATAGCGACGCCCCGAGAGACCCAGTACTTC. It translates to CASSIATPRETQYF.

The chain uses TRBV7-2 and TRBJ1-2; tentatively, D is TRBD1 (5 bases). The CDR3 is 15 amino acids. Germline V gene data show CDR1 as SGHTA and CDR2 as FQGNSA. Trimming pared 4 bases from V and 5 bases from J, leaving 17 bases between. As DNA, the CDR3 is TGTGCCAGCAGCTCACAGGCCTCGAACTTTTATGGCTACACCTTC. Protein: CASSSQASNFYGYTF.

CDR3 protein: CSATGYYGYTF. CDR3 nucleotide sequence: TGCAGTGCTACAGGGTACTATGGCTACACCTTC. The chain employs TRBV20-1 and TRBJ1-2; TRBD1 might be the D (5 bases). Germline CDR1 DFQATT, CDR2 SNEGSKA (reference sequence). CDR3 length equals 11 residues. The V gene lost 4 bases and the J gene lost 3 bases, with 6 bases spanning the gap.

CDR3 protein: CSVSGWRNTIYF. The CDR3 DNA follows: TGCAGCGTTAGCGGGTGGAGAAACACCATATATTTT. The rearrangement joins TRBV29-1 to TRBJ1-3; D ambiguous. V was pared by 5 bases and J by 5 bases, with 10 bases between. The CDR3 length is 12 residues. The V gene's germline CDR1 is SQVTM and CDR2 ANQGSEA.

The chain recombines TRBV2 with TRBJ2-2, with D possibly matching TRBD2 (5 bases). Trimming removed 5 bases from V and 6 bases from J, with 16 bases in between. This CDR3 is built from 15 residues. Germline V gives CDR1 SNHLY, CDR2 FYNNEI. CDR3 bases: TGTGCCAGCAGTCCTCACCAAATCGGGGCCGGGGAGCTGTTTTTT. As protein: CASSPHQIGAGELFF.

The chain employs TRBV7-9 and TRBJ1-2; 8 positions agree with TRBD1. In germline, CDR1 is SEHNR, CDR2 FQNEAQ (reference sequence). There are 17 residues in the CDR3. With 5 bases clipped from V and 5 bases from J, the junction kept 16 bases outside the gene matches. CDR3 residues: CASSPQTPDRVLYGYTF. The DNA for the CDR3 is TGTGCCAGCAGCCCCCAGACACCGGACAGGGTATTATATGGCTACACCTTC.

The rearrangement uses TRBV6-6 and TRBJ1-1; weak D call: TRBD1 (6 bases). Trimming pared 2 bases from V and 12 bases from J, leaving 19 bases between. CDR1 is MNHNY, CDR2 SVGAGI, per germline (reference sequence). This CDR3 region has 14 residues. The CDR3 sequence is CASSYQGTLGGTFF. In nucleotides, the CDR3 is TGTGCCAGCAGTTACCAGGGCACGTTAGGGGGAACTTTCTTT.

The chain uses TRBV9 and TRBJ1-1; 7 bases match TRBD1. Germline V gene data show CDR1 as SGDLS and CDR2 as YYNGEE. The CDR3 extends over 13 amino acids. The V and J ends lost 2 bases and 4 bases, in that order; junction bases with no gene match: 2. DNA of the CDR3: TGTGCCAGCAGCGTTACAGGGGTCACTGAAGCTTTCTTT. This translates into CASSVTGVTEAFF. Supplemented by reference TRBV9 and TRBJ1-1, the full variable domain reads DSGVTQTPKHLITATGQRVTLRCSPRSGDLSVYWYQQSLDQGLQFLIQYYNGEERAKGNILERFSAQQFPDLHSELNLSSLELGDSALYFCASSVTGVTEAFFGQGTRLTVV.

The chain employs TRBV2 and TRBJ1-1, with D perhaps TRBD1 (5 bases). V lost 4 bases to trimming and J lost 8 bases, with 8 bases between them. The CDR3 is made up of 11 amino acids. Germline-derived CDR1 and CDR2 are SNHLY and FYNNEI. The CDR3 DNA reads TGTGCCAGCAGTGGTCAGGGCGAAGCTTTCTTT. Translation gives CASSGQGEAFF.

DNA of the CDR3: TGCGCCAGCAGCCAAGGGGCTAGCGGAGCCTACAATGAGCAGTTCTTC. Amino acid sequence: CASSQGASGAYNEQFF. V gene TRBV4-3 combines with J gene TRBJ2-1, with 7 bases matching TRBD2. Germline loops: CDR1 LGHNA, CDR2 YSLEER. The ends lost 1 base at V and 2 bases at J; junction bases unmatched: 5. There are 16 residues in the CDR3.

V gene TRBV7-3 combines with J gene TRBJ1-1, with 7 bases lining up with TRBD1. The CDR3 spans 16 residues. With V trimmed by 8 bases and J by 11 bases, 23 bases remained unmatched. From germline, CDR1 is SGHTA and CDR2 FQGTGA. The CDR3 loop reads CASFRVKGDSLPWAFF. DNA for the CDR3: TGTGCCAGCTTTAGGGTAAAGGGGGACAGCCTCCCGTGGGCTTTCTTT.

This clone was detected a few times. V gene TRBV7-9 combines with J gene TRBJ2-1; possible D gene TRBD2, 6 bases. The CDR3 is made up of 14 amino acids. Germline CDR1 SEHNR, CDR2 FQNEAQ (reference sequence). V lost 6 bases, J lost 5 bases, and 14 bases lay in between. CDR3 DNA sequence: TGTGCCAGCAGTCTCTTGGGACTCGACAATGAGCAGTTCTTC. It is translated as CASSLLGLDNEQFF.

The V call is TRBV4-3, the J call TRBJ2-7, with D perhaps TRBD2 (6 bases). Trimming pared 0 bases from V and 4 bases from J, leaving 16 bases between. Germline V CDR1 and CDR2: LGHNA, YSLEER. The CDR3 covers 16 residues. CDR3 nucleotide sequence: TGCGCCAGCAGCCAAGATTGGGGGTCTGGGGGGTACGAGCAGTACTTC. Translating gives CASSQDWGSGGYEQYF.

The genes are TRBV29-1 and TRBJ2-7; D is uncertain. CDR3 length: 14 residues. Germline V gene lookup returns CDR1 SQVTM and CDR2 ANQGSEA. Trimming left V 0 bases short and J 2 bases short, with 11 bases between. CDR3 sequence (DNA): TGCAGCGTTGAAGATAAAGGAGAAACCTACGAGCAGTACTTC. Its translation: CSVEDKGETYEQYF.

The rearrangement uses TRBV14 and TRBJ1-6; D perhaps matches TRBD1 (6 bases). Between the trimmed V and J ends, which lost 3 bases and 5 bases, there was a span of 8 bases. CDR3 length: 14 amino acids. Germline values: CDR1 SGHDN, CDR2 FVKESK. The chain's CDR3 is CASSHTGNNSPLHF. The CDR3 nucleotides read TGTGCCAGCAGCCATACAGGGAATAATTCACCCCTCCACTTT. The full variable domain, rest sourced from reference TRBV14 and TRBJ1-6, is EAGVTQFPSHSVIEKGQTVTLRCDPISGHDNLYWYRRVMGKEIKFLLHFVKESKQDESGMPNNRFLAERTGGTYSTLKVQPAELEDSGVYFCASSHTGNNSPLHFGNGTRLTVT.

This clone appeared a few times. The gene calls are TRBV5-6 and TRBJ1-3, with unresolved D. Trimming removed 6 bases at V and 1 base at J, with 11 bases between. The CDR3 extends over 14 amino acids. Germline V gene sequence: CDR1 SGHDT, CDR2 YYEEEE. Here the CDR3 reads CASTYARSGNTIYF. CDR3 bases: TGTGCCAGCACCTATGCCAGGTCTGGAAACACCATATATTTT.

V and J are TRBV9 and TRBJ2-3; 8 bases line up with TRBD2. Germline V gives CDR1 SGDLS, CDR2 YYNGEE. The V segment lost 0 bases and the J segment 5 bases; nucleotides outside the gene matches: 5. CDR3 length: 15 amino acids. The CDR3 DNA reads TGTGCCAGCAGCGTAGAAGCGGGAGTAGTAGATACGCAGTATTTT. The encoded protein is CASSVEAGVVDTQYF.

The rearrangement links TRBV5-1 to TRBJ2-1, with 8 bases that match TRBD2. Germline-derived CDR1 and CDR2 are SGHRS and YFSETQ. This CDR3 has 15 residues. The J segment lost 5 bases and the V segment lost 0 bases, leaving 4 bases of the junction unmatched. The CDR3 spells CASSLVAGKNNEQFF. CDR3 in DNA: TGCGCCAGCAGCTTGGTAGCGGGGAAAAACAATGAGCAGTTCTTC.

CDR3 bases: TGTGCCAGCAGCCCAGAGGCCTCCCTAGAGACCCAGTACTTC. Translation gives CASSPEASLETQYF. The rearrangement joins TRBV5-4 to TRBJ2-5, with unresolved D. This CDR3 is 14 amino acids long. Trimming shortened V by 4 bases and J by 4 bases, and 14 bases separated the two germline ends. Germline lookup yields CDR1 SGHNT and CDR2 YYREEE (reference sequence).

The CDR3 protein is CASSPRTYSTDTQYF. CDR3 nucleotide sequence: TGTGCCAGCAGCCCAAGGACTTATTCCACAGATACGCAGTATTTT. This chain links TRBV9 with TRBJ2-3; D is possibly TRBD2 (5 bases). The CDR3 has 15 amino acids. V was pared by 4 bases and J by 2 bases, with 14 bases between. CDR1 SGDLS and CDR2 YYNGEE come from the germline V gene.

Only a few counts were recorded for this clone. The chain carries TRBV27 and TRBJ2-7; TRBD2 agrees at 11 bases. CDR1 MNHEY and CDR2 SMNVEV come from the germline V gene (reference sequence). The CDR3 covers 14 residues. V lost 6 bases, J lost 7 bases, and 8 bases stayed unmatched. The CDR3 nucleotides read TGTGCCAGCAGATTGACTAGCGGGAAGGGTGAGCAGTACTTC. Translating gives CASRLTSGKGEQYF.

V is TRBV7-3 and J is TRBJ2-5; D possibly corresponds to TRBD1 (6 bases). The germline V gene encodes CDR1 SGHTA and CDR2 FQGTGA. V lost 1 base and J 1 base, leaving 10 bases between the germline ends. This CDR3 has 15 amino acids. For the CDR3, the DNA is TGTGCCAGCAGCTTAATGGGGACAATCCAAGAGACCCAGTACTTC. Protein product: CASSLMGTIQETQYF.

This clone was seen a single time. The chain couples TRBV5-4 to TRBJ1-1; tentatively, D is TRBD1 (5 bases). The CDR3 sequence is 15 residues long. Germline V CDR1 and CDR2: SGHNT, YYREEE (reference sequence). Trimming left V 4 bases short and J 3 bases short, with 16 bases between. In DNA form, the CDR3 reads TGTGCCAGCAGCCCCACCCAGGGTACCCACACTGAAGCTTTCTTT. This encodes CASSPTQGTHTEAFF.

The J gene is TRBJ1-1, the V gene TRBV2; a possible D gene is TRBD1 (6 bases). Germline lookup yields CDR1 SNHLY and CDR2 FYNNEI. The CDR3 is 14 residues long. V was shortened by 4 bases and J by 2 bases, with 11 bases between the two germline ends. CDR3 DNA: TGTGCCAGCAGTGTCATACAGGGTAACACTGAAGCTTTCTTT. Residues: CASSVIQGNTEAFF.

The chain recombines TRBV2 with TRBJ1-2, with 10 bases aligning to TRBD1. This CDR3 contains 14 residues. J lost 8 bases, V lost 4 bases, and 7 bases had no gene match. CDR1 SNHLY and CDR2 FYNNEI come from the germline V gene. The chain's CDR3 is CASSVGTGVVGYTF. CDR3 coding DNA: TGTGCCAGCAGTGTGGGGACAGGGGTGGTCGGCTACACCTTC.